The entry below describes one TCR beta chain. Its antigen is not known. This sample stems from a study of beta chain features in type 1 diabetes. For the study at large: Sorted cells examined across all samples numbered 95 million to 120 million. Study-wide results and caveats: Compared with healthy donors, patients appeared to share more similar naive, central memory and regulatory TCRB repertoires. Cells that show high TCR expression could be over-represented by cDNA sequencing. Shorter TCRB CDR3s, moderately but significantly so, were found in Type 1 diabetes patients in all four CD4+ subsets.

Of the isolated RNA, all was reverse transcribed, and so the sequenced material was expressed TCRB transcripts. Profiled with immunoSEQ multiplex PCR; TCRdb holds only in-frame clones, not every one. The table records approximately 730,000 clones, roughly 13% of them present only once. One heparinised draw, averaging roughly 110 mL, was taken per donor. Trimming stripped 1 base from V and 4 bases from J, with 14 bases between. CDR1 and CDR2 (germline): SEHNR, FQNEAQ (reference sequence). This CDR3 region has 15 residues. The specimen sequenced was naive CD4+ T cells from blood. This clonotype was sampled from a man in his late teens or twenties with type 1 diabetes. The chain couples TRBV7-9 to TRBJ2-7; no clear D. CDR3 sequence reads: CASSLGRPRGYEQYF. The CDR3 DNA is TGTGCCAGCAGCTTAGGACGGCCCCGCGGATACGAGCAGTACTTC.